This record looks at one T cell receptor (beta chain) sequence and its context. The CDR3 is 16 residues long. Germline CDR1 and CDR2: LGHDT and YNNKEL (reference sequence). V was pared by 5 bases and J by 2 bases, with 17 bases between. The data stem from a study of regulatory T cells in long-lasting Graves disease. Stated time point: persistent/refractory GD, antithyroid drugs over 5 years with positive TRAb. Following extraction of RNA from PBMCs, that RNA was used to make the TCR library. Library construction for TCR beta used iRepertoire HTBI primers and Arm-PCR of CDR3 regions. Each CDR3 protein is one row after TCRdb ran MiXCR on the multiplex PCR reads. Altogether 350,000 to 500,000 distinct CDR3 sequences are present, roughly a fifth being singletons, with the ten largest covering roughly an eighth.

The sequences come from peripheral blood mononuclear cells (PBMCs), collected when the disease was refractory, from a patient treated with antithyroid drugs. The chain is built from TRBV3-1 and TRBJ2-3; a weak D match, TRBD2 (5 bases). This sequence was found in a female donor with Graves disease. The CDR3 loop is CASSFRFEGVTDTQYF. The DNA of the CDR3 is TGTGCCAGCAGCTTTCGTTTTGAGGGAGTCACAGATACGCAGTATTTT.